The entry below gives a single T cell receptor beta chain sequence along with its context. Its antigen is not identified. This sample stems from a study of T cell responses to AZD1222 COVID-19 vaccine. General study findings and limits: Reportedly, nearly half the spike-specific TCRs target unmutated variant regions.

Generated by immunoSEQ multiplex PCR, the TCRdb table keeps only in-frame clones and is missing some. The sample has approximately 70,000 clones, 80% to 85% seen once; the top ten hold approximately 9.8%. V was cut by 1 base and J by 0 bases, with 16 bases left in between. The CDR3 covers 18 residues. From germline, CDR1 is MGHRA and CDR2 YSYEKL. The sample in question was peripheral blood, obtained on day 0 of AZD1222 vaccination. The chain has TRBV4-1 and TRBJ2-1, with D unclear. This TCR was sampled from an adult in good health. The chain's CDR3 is CASSQARLERSSYNEQFF. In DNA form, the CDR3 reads TGCGCCAGCAGCCAAGCTCGACTGGAGAGAAGCTCCTACAATGAGCAGTTCTTC.